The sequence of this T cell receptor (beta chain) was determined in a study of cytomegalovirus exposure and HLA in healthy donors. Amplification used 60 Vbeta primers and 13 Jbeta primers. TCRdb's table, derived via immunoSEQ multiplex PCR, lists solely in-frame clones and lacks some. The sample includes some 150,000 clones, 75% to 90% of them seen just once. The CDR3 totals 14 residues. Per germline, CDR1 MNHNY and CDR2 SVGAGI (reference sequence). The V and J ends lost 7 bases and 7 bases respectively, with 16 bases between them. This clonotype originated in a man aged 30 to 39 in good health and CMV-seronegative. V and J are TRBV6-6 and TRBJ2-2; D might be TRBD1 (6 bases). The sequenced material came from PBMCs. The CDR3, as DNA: TGTGCCAGCACCTCCAGGGGTAGTATCGGGGAGCTGTTTTTT. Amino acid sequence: CASTSRGSIGELFF.